Listed below are T cell receptor beta chains from one sample, sequenced in a study of early T cells in non-severe SARS-CoV-2 infection. TCRdb passed the 5' RACE reads through MiXCR, listing each CDR3 protein once. The repertoire includes around 56,000 distinct CDR3 sequences, less than 15% of them detected once, and almost 9.5% sits in the top ten. This specimen consisted of whole blood, obtained at baseline. The origin of the receptors is an adult who was a healthcare worker with PCR-confirmed SARS-CoV-2 infection or an uninfected control (not recorded which). Both conserved end residues are part of each CDR3. Each record gives: clone size, D gene, J gene, V gene, CDR3 DNA, CDR3 protein. A D gene is named only where the DNA matches it firmly. Some rows have no size entry. The others give once, few or many, or a class for an expanded clone.

>many|TRBD2|TRBJ2-3|TRBV19
TGTGCCAGTAGTCCGAGACTAGCGGGAAAGGGCACAGATACGCAGTATTTT
CASSPRLAGKGTDTQYF
>few|-|TRBJ1-1|TRBV6-1
TGTGCCAGCACGGGGGTGACTGAAGCTTTCTTT
CASTGVTEAFF
>few|-|TRBJ2-5|TRBV19
TGTGCCAGTAGTGGCGGGGCCGCCGAGACCCAGTACTTC
CASSGGAAETQYF
>-|-|TRBJ2-5|TRBV7-6
TGTGCCAGCTCCCCTGCGGAGACCCAGTACTTC
CASSPAETQYF
>few|TRBD1|TRBJ2-5|TRBV11-1
TGTGCCAGCAGCACCCTCGGACAGGGGGTGGAGACCCAGTACTTC
CASSTLGQGVETQYF
>few|-|TRBJ1-4|TRBV28
TGTGCCACCAGGGGTCGGATCCTCCACAGCACTAATGAAAAACTGTTTTTT
CATRGRILHSTNEKLFF
>many|-|TRBJ2-3|TRBV11-2
TGTGCCAGCAGCTTAGAGCTTGCAGATACGCAGTATTTT
CASSLELADTQYF
>few|-|TRBJ1-3|TRBV9
TGTGCCAGCAGTAGTAACTCTGGAAACACCATATATTTT
CASSSNSGNTIYF
>-|TRBD1|TRBJ1-5|TRBV5-6
TGTGCCAGCAGTTCACAGGGGGAGGGCAATCAGCCCCAGCATTTT
CASSSQGEGNQPQHF
>few|-|TRBJ2-7|TRBV3-1
TGTGCCAGCAGCCCCCATGACTTGGGCGAGCAGTACTTC
CASSPHDLGEQYF
>few|-|TRBJ2-2|TRBV3-1
TGTGCCAGCAGCCGGGAGAGGAGCGCGAACACCGGGGAGCTGTTTTTT
CASSRERSANTGELFF
>many|-|TRBJ2-6|TRBV19
TGTGCCAGTAGTGGAGGGTCCTCTGGGGCCAACGTCCTGACTTTC
CASSGGSSGANVLTF
>-|-|TRBJ2-7|TRBV11-2
TGTGCCAGCAGCTCCCCGGGACGGCCGTTCGAGCAGTACTTC
CASSSPGRPFEQYF
>-|-|TRBJ2-7|TRBV7-9
TGTGCCAGCAGCACCCCGGGACACTTCTACGAGCAGTACTTC
CASSTPGHFYEQYF
>-|TRBD2|TRBJ2-3|TRBV30
TGTGCCTGGAGTGTAGCGGGACTGGTCGCTAGCACAGATACGCAGTATTTT
CAWSVAGLVASTDTQYF
>few|-|TRBJ2-7|TRBV3-1
TGTGCCAGCATGGATTTGGGCGAGCAGTACTTC
CASMDLGEQYF
>-|-|TRBJ2-1|TRBV10-1
TGCGCCAGCGTTTGGGGGGAAGAACAGTTCTTC
CASVWGEEQFF
>-|-|TRBJ1-2|TRBV7-3
TGTGCCAGCAGCTTAGATAACAGGGTGGGAGAAGGCTACACCTTC
CASSLDNRVGEGYTF
>few|TRBD1|TRBJ1-6|TRBV2
TGTGCCAGCAGTGGACAGGGTAATTCACCCCTCCACTTT
CASSGQGNSPLHF
>few|-|TRBJ2-1|TRBV27
TGTGCCAGCACCCCGCAGAAGTTGAGCTCCTACAATGAGCAGTTCTTC
CASTPQKLSSYNEQFF
>-|TRBD1|TRBJ2-7|TRBV10-3
TGTGCCATCACCCTAGGACAGGGGGACTACGAGCAGTACTTC
CAITLGQGDYEQYF
>few|TRBD2|TRBJ2-1|TRBV7-3
TGTGCCAGCAGCGCCAGGACTAGCGGAGAATACAATGAGCAGTTCTTC
CASSARTSGEYNEQFF
>-|-|TRBJ1-6|TRBV30
TGTGCCTGGAGTGTAAAGGGATCCGACTATAATTCACCCCTCCACTTT
CAWSVKGSDYNSPLHF
>-|-|TRBJ2-1|TRBV11-2
TGTGCCAGCAGCCTACCCTTAGCAAACGGCGATGAGCAGTTCTTC
CASSLPLANGDEQFF
>many|-|TRBJ1-3|TRBV6-6
TGTGCCAGCCGATGGAAGGCTGGAAACACCATATATTTT
CASRWKAGNTIYF
>-|TRBD1|TRBJ2-7|TRBV12-3/TRBV12-4
TGTGCCAGCTCGGACAGGGCTTCCTACGAGCAGTACTTC
CASSDRASYEQYF
>medium-sized|-|TRBJ1-1|TRBV20-1
TGCAGTGCGGCACAGGGTCCGAACACTGAAGCTTTCTTT
CSAAQGPNTEAFF
>-|-|TRBJ1-1|TRBV6-6
TGTGCCAGCAGTCTCACAGGGCCGAACACTGAAGCTTTCTTT
CASSLTGPNTEAFF
>many|-|TRBJ1-2|TRBV2
TGTGCCAGCTACCGGAAGGGCTACACCTTC
CASYRKGYTF
>-|TRBD2|TRBJ2-1|TRBV28
TGTGCCAGCGTGTACAGAGCGGGGTACTACAATGAGCAGTTCTTC
CASVYRAGYYNEQFF
>-|-|TRBJ2-1|TRBV20-1
TGCAGTGCCGCTTACAATGAGCAGTTCTTC
CSAAYNEQFF
>-|-|TRBJ2-7|TRBV7-7
TGTGCTAGCAGCTCCTCCAACCCCACGACCGACTACGAGCAGTACTTC
CASSSSNPTTDYEQYF
>few|TRBD1|TRBJ2-7|TRBV7-2
TGTGCCAGCAGCCCGGGACAGGGAGTCTACGAGCAGTACTTC
CASSPGQGVYEQYF
>-|-|TRBJ2-4|TRBV20-1
TGCAGTGCTAGAGACACAACCCTCTTCTCCAAAAACATTCAGTACTTC
CSARDTTLFSKNIQYF
>-|-|TRBJ1-3|TRBV5-1
TGCGCCACCTCCGACGGCGGGACGTCTGGAAACACCATATATTTT
CATSDGGTSGNTIYF
>once|-|TRBJ2-3|TRBV29-1
TGCAGCGTTGAGGCAAACACAGATACGCAGTATTTT
CSVEANTDTQYF
>-|-|TRBJ2-1|TRBV7-3
TGTGCCAGCAGCCCCTCGGGGGGCACAAGGTACAATGAGCAGTTCTTC
CASSPSGGTRYNEQFF
>-|TRBD2|TRBJ2-1|TRBV6-5
TGTGCCAGCAGTTATGGTAGCGGGCGCCCCAATGAGCAGTTCTTC
CASSYGSGRPNEQFF
>few|-|TRBJ2-1|TRBV30
TGTGCCTCCCAGTGGGGGTCCTACAATGAGCAGTTCTTC
CASQWGSYNEQFF
>-|-|TRBJ1-3|TRBV5-4
TGTGCCAGCAGCTTGGGGCGTGGAAACACCATATATTTT
CASSLGRGNTIYF
>many|-|TRBJ1-5|TRBV2
TGTGCCAGCAGTAGGTGGGGATCCAGCAATCAGCCCCAGCATTTT
CASSRWGSSNQPQHF
>many|TRBD2|TRBJ2-7|TRBV18
TGTGCCAGCTCACCGGGACTAGCGGGGGACGAGCAGTACTTC
CASSPGLAGDEQYF
>many|-|TRBJ1-2|TRBV11-2
TGTGCCAGCAGCTTAGACAGGGGAATTAACTATGGCTACACCTTC
CASSLDRGINYGYTF
>many|-|TRBJ1-6|TRBV21-1
TGTGCCAGCAGCAAAGAAGACAGCTATAATTCACCCCTCCACTTT
CASSKEDSYNSPLHF
>few|-|TRBJ2-6|TRBV7-9
TGTGCCAGCACCTCATCCTCTGGGGCCAACGTCCTGACTTTC
CASTSSSGANVLTF
>many|-|TRBJ2-1|TRBV28
TGTGCCAGCAGTTTGGGCGGACAGCTCTACAATGAGCAGTTCTTC
CASSLGGQLYNEQFF
>-|-|TRBJ1-6|TRBV6-2/TRBV6-3
TGTGCCAGCAGTTACAAATACCGAGACTCCTATAATTCACCCCTCCACTTT
CASSYKYRDSYNSPLHF
>few|-|TRBJ2-7|TRBV7-2
TGTGCCAGCAGCTCTAGTAACCACGAGCAGTACTTC
CASSSSNHEQYF
>-|-|TRBJ1-1|TRBV7-2
TGTGCCAGCAGCTCTGGACAGTACACTGAAGCTTTCTTT
CASSSGQYTEAFF
>once|-|TRBJ2-7|TRBV19
TGTGCCAGTAGTCAGGGGGGGAGCCACGAGCAGTACTTC
CASSQGGSHEQYF
>-|-|TRBJ2-3|TRBV9
TGTGCCAGCAGCCCTACAATACCCACAGATACGCAGTATTTT
CASSPTIPTDTQYF